The sequence of this T cell receptor (beta chain) was determined in a study of cytomegalovirus exposure and HLA in healthy donors. General observations from the study: Many donors carried some public TCRs, although rarity characterized most TCR sequences. Later genetic work tied a missense DCLRE1C variant to beta-chain V and J trimming.

Germline V gene data show CDR1 as SEHNR and CDR2 as FQNEAQ (reference sequence). CDR3 size: 14 residues. J lost 4 bases, V lost 6 bases, and 6 bases had no gene match. As for this clone: What it binds is not known.

This PCR relied on a set of 60 Vbeta primers and 13 Jbeta primers. Assay used: immunoSEQ multiplex PCR; TCRdb lists only in-frame clones, some missing. The table includes roughly 55,000 clones, approximately 71% detected once. This TCR derives from a man in his forties or fifties in good health and CMV-seropositive. Specimen: PBMCs. The J gene is TRBJ1-1, the V gene TRBV7-9, with 9 bases that match TRBD1. CDR3 sequence (DNA): TGTGCCAGCAGACGGGAGACAGGGGGCACTGAAGCTTTCTTT. It codes for CASRRETGGTEAFF.